These T cell receptor beta chains were read from a single sample in a study of OX40 agonist ivuxolimab in advanced cancers. The table came from immunoSEQ multiplex PCR; TCRdb's copy has only in-frame clones and leaves some out. This sample has 65,000 to 70,000 clones, with about three quarters found just once. The source material was CD4+ or CD8+ T cells sorted from blood, sampled in a trial of the OX40 agonist ivuxolimab. These receptors were collected from an adult with an advanced solid tumor such as melanoma, head and neck, liver or kidney cancer. CDR3s include the opening cysteine and the closing phenylalanine or tryptophan. D genes are given only for firm matches. Some rows mark clone size as missing; the rest say once, few, many or name a class of expanded clone.

d_gene | j_gene | abundance | v_gene | len | CDR3nt | CDR3aa
NA | TRBJ2-7 | NA | TRBV5-1 | 16 | TGCGCCAGCAGCTTGGGAGGGGCAGTGGGCTCCTACGAGCAGTACTTC | CASSLGGAVGSYEQYF
NA | TRBJ1-2 | NA | TRBV9 | 16 | TGTGCCAGCAGCGTAGACCGACTTGGACAGCCTTATGGCTACACCTTC | CASSVDRLGQPYGYTF
TRBD1 | TRBJ1-2 | NA | TRBV2 | 15 | TGTGCCAGCACGGGGACAGGGGTTCCTGACTATGGCTACACCTTC | CASTGTGVPDYGYTF
TRBD1 | TRBJ1-4 | few | TRBV5-8 | 15 | TGTGCCAGCAGGCTGACAGGGGGCGCCAATGAAAAACTGTTTTTT | CASRLTGGANEKLFF
TRBD1 | TRBJ1-2 | NA | TRBV6-6 | 15 | TGTGCCAGCAGTTACGCGACAGGGGGCGAGTTCGGCTACACCTTC | CASSYATGGEFGYTF
NA | TRBJ1-1 | medium-sized | TRBV21-1 | 13 | TGTGCCAGCATGGAACAGGGGGGAATTGAAGCTTTCTTT | CASMEQGGIEAFF
NA | TRBJ1-5 | NA | TRBV6-1 | 13 | TGTGCCAGCGATCGGGGGTCCAATCAGCCCCAGCATTTT | CASDRGSNQPQHF
NA | TRBJ2-7 | NA | TRBV9 | 13 | TGTGCCAGCAGCGTAGCAGATCCCTACGAGCAGTACTTC | CASSVADPYEQYF
NA | TRBJ2-3 | NA | TRBV5-6 | 13 | TGTGCCAGCAGCTTGGTGGTAGGTGGTACGCAGTATTTT | CASSLVVGGTQYF
NA | TRBJ1-1 | once | TRBV5-1 | 14 | TGCGCCAGCAGCTTGTGGGCTCTGAACACTGAAGCTTTCTTT | CASSLWALNTEAFF
TRBD2 | TRBJ2-4 | NA | TRBV11-2 | 14 | TGTGCCAGCAGTAGCGGGGAGGCCAAAAACATTCAGTACTTC | CASSSGEAKNIQYF
NA | TRBJ1-2 | NA | TRBV11-2 | 16 | TGTGCCAGCAGCTTAGGGGCGGGGAGCCTGGGGTATGGCTACACCTTC | CASSLGAGSLGYGYTF
TRBD1 | TRBJ2-5 | NA | TRBV2 | 13 | TGTGCCAGCGTTGAGGGGGCCGGTGAGACCCAGTACTTC | CASVEGAGETQYF
NA | TRBJ1-2 | NA | TRBV28 | 15 | TGTGCCAGCAGGCACCCAAGGGGTCAGGGCTATGGCTACACCTTC | CASRHPRGQGYGYTF
NA | TRBJ2-1 | NA | TRBV5-1 | 13 | TGCGCCAGCAGCTTGGACGAGAGGACTGAGCAGTTCTTC | CASSLDERTEQFF
TRBD1 | TRBJ1-5 | NA | TRBV28 | 16 | TGTGCCAGCAGCCTATCCGACAGGGGGAAGGGTCAGCCCCAGCATTTT | CASSLSDRGKGQPQHF
TRBD2 | TRBJ2-3 | NA | TRBV29-1 | 13 | TGCAGCGTGGATCGGGGGGGCGGTGATACGCAGTATTTT | CSVDRGGGDTQYF
NA | TRBJ2-7 | NA | TRBV14 | 15 | TGTGCCAGCAGCCAAGACCAGACCTTAACCTACGAGCAGTACTTC | CASSQDQTLTYEQYF
TRBD2 | TRBJ2-2 | NA | TRBV9 | 15 | TGTGCCAGCAGCGTAGAACTAGCGGACACCGGGGAGCTGTTTTTT | CASSVELADTGELFF
NA | TRBJ1-6 | few | TRBV2 | 13 | TGTGCCAGCCTCAGGTGGCCCAATTCACCCCTCCACTTT | CASLRWPNSPLHF
NA | TRBJ2-3 | NA | TRBV10-1 | 16 | TGCGCCAGCAGTGACTTTGGTAGCGTCGATTCAGATACGCAGTATTTT | CASSDFGSVDSDTQYF
NA | TRBJ1-2 | NA | TRBV2 | 14 | TGTGCCAGCAGTGAAGCTGTTCTCGGCTATGGCTACACCTTC | CASSEAVLGYGYTF
NA | TRBJ1-4 | NA | TRBV4-2 | 16 | TGTGCCAGCAGCCATATAAGTAGCGCAACTAATGAAAAACTGTTTTTT | CASSHISSATNEKLFF
TRBD1 | TRBJ1-3 | NA | TRBV28 | 16 | TGTGCCAGCAGTCCGGGACAGCTATTCTCTGGAAACACCATATATTTT | CASSPGQLFSGNTIYF
TRBD1 | TRBJ1-2 | few | TRBV7-2 | 15 | TGTGCCAGCAGCTTAGGGGACAGGTCGAGCTATGGCTACACCTTC | CASSLGDRSSYGYTF
NA | TRBJ1-1 | NA | TRBV5-1 | 16 | TGCGCCAGCAGCTTGGCGGGGGGTGGTCGGAACACTGAAGCTTTCTTT | CASSLAGGGRNTEAFF
NA | TRBJ1-5 | few | TRBV28 | 14 | TGTGCCAGCTCCCGGGGGGACAGCAATCAGCCCCAGCATTTT | CASSRGDSNQPQHF
NA | TRBJ2-2 | once | TRBV2 | 16 | TGTGCCAGCAGAGAACCGACAGGTTCGAGCACCGGGGAGCTGTTTTTT | CASREPTGSSTGELFF
TRBD2 | TRBJ2-1 | NA | TRBV7-2 | 15 | TGTGCCAGCAGCCAAACTAGCGGGAGGGCTAGTGAGCAGTTCTTC | CASSQTSGRASEQFF
NA | TRBJ1-5 | NA | TRBV28 | 15 | TGTGCCAGCAGTTTAAGGGGTGGCGGCAATCAGCCCCAGCATTTT | CASSLRGGGNQPQHF
NA | TRBJ2-7 | once | TRBV5-6 | 16 | TGTGCCAGCAGCTTAGGTGGGGGTTGGGGCTCCTACGAGCAGTACTTC | CASSLGGGWGSYEQYF
TRBD1 | TRBJ1-1 | NA | TRBV28 | 15 | TGTGCCAGCACCACCATGGGGACAGGGAACACTGAAGCTTTCTTT | CASTTMGTGNTEAFF
NA | TRBJ2-7 | NA | TRBV5-6 | 13 | TGTGCCAGCAGCTCCGGGTGGGGCGACGAGCAGTACTTC | CASSSGWGDEQYF
NA | TRBJ1-1 | few | TRBV27 | 15 | TGTGCCAGCAGTCCCCTTGGAGGGATGGTCACTGAAGCTTTCTTT | CASSPLGGMVTEAFF
NA | TRBJ1-3 | NA | TRBV5-5 | 14 | TGTGCCAGCAGCTCGGAGAGTCACGGAAACACCATATATTTT | CASSSESHGNTIYF
NA | TRBJ1-2 | NA | TRBV20-1 | 11 | TGCAGTCCCCGGGGGCTCGATGGCTACACCTTC | CSPRGLDGYTF
NA | TRBJ2-1 | NA | TRBV6-5 | 15 | TGTGCCAGCAGTCCTCTCTATGCGGGGAACAATGAGCAGTTCTTC | CASSPLYAGNNEQFF
TRBD1 | TRBJ1-1 | few | TRBV19 | 16 | TGTGCCAGTACCCTATACCCGACAGGGAGCAACACTGAAGCTTTCTTT | CASTLYPTGSNTEAFF
NA | TRBJ2-3 | NA | TRBV5-1 | 14 | TGCGCCAGCAGCCTAGAGGGAGTCCCAGATACGCAGTATTTT | CASSLEGVPDTQYF
TRBD1 | TRBJ2-3 | NA | TRBV29-1 | 15 | TGCAGCGTTGGCGCCGGGACAGGAGGGGCAGATACGCAGTATTTT | CSVGAGTGGADTQYF
NA | TRBJ1-2 | NA | TRBV6-1 | 12 | TGTGCCAGCGGGGGTAGGGAATATGGCTACACCTTC | CASGGREYGYTF
NA | TRBJ2-7 | NA | TRBV19 | 14 | TGTGCCAGTAGCCAGACAAGCCGCTCCTACGAGCAGTACTTC | CASSQTSRSYEQYF
NA | TRBJ2-3 | NA | TRBV14 | 14 | TGTGCCAGCAGCCCACACGGGAGCACAGATACGCAGTATTTT | CASSPHGSTDTQYF
NA | TRBJ1-6 | NA | TRBV6-6 | 14 | TGTGCCAGCTCCTCGACCCTTTATAATTCACCCCTCCACTTT | CASSSTLYNSPLHF